A single sample gave rise to the 15 T cell receptor beta chains below, sequenced in a study of PD-1 blockade in classical Hodgkin lymphoma. This sample's time point: cycle 4 day 1 (C4D1), after 6 weeks of nivolumab. Patients all relapsed after autologous stem cell transplantation, and there was variation in brentuximab vedotin exposure. The data were produced by immunoSEQ multiplex PCR, yet TCRdb's version contains in-frame clones alone and is incomplete. The repertoire includes some 100,000 clones, just over 90% of them detected once, and roughly 2% sits in the top ten. Sequencing was performed on peripheral blood mononuclear cells (PBMCs), taken before the fourth cycle of nivolumab. These receptors were taken from a human donor with classical Hodgkin lymphoma.

The chain couples TRBV7-9 to TRBJ2-3, with a possible D match to TRBD2 (6 bases). Germline-derived CDR1 and CDR2 are SEHNR and FQNEAQ (reference sequence). The CDR3 contains 14 residues. The V end lost 2 bases, the J end lost 2 bases, and 8 bases lay between the germline ends. CDR3 loop: CASSLSSDTDTQYF. The CDR3 DNA follows: TGTGCCAGCAGCTTATCTAGCGACACAGATACGCAGTATTTT.

The chain carries TRBV14 and TRBJ1-4; TRBD1 agrees at 8 bases. Germline-derived CDR1 and CDR2 are SGHDN and FVKESK. CDR3 length: 16 residues. V lost 3 bases, J lost 7 bases, and 10 bases stayed unmatched. CDR3 DNA: TGTGCCAGCAGCCACCCAGGGGGCGGCCTAGTTGAAAAACTGTTTTTT. As protein: CASSHPGGGLVEKLFF.

The chain carries TRBV5-1 and TRBJ2-7; 8 bases align to TRBD2. Trimming cost V 3 bases and J 4 bases; bases outside gene matches: 12. The germline V gene has CDR1 SGHRS and CDR2 YFSETQ. The CDR3 is 16 residues long. CDR3 residues: CASSWVSSGSLYEQYF. The CDR3 DNA follows: TGCGCCAGCAGCTGGGTGTCCAGCGGGAGTCTGTACGAGCAGTACTTC.

This chain joins TRBV7-9 and TRBJ2-2, with 13 bases lining up with TRBD2. The V gene's germline CDR1 is SEHNR and CDR2 FQNEAQ (reference sequence). The ends lost 4 bases at V and 7 bases at J; junction bases unmatched: 3. The CDR3 totals 15 residues. Here the CDR3 reads CASSSGTSGDGELFF. The CDR3 DNA reads as TGTGCCAGCAGCTCCGGGACTAGCGGGGACGGGGAGCTGTTTTTT.

The chain has TRBV19 and TRBJ2-2; 9 nucleotides align to TRBD1. The CDR3 loop spans 15 amino acids. J gave up 3 bases and V 8 bases, and 7 bases lay outside the gene matches. In germline, CDR1 is LNHDA, CDR2 SQIVND (reference sequence). The CDR3 spells CASRDREGYTGELFF. The CDR3 DNA is TGTGCCAGTCGGGACAGGGAGGGATACACCGGGGAGCTGTTTTTT.

CDR3 DNA: TGCGCCAGCAGCTTGGGGGACGGGCCGAATTATAGCAATCAGCCCCAGCATTTT. Amino acid sequence: CASSLGDGPNYSNQPQHF. The genes are TRBV5-1 and TRBJ1-5, with D perhaps matching TRBD1 (5 bases). This CDR3 has 18 amino acids. Trimming cost V 0 bases and J 0 bases, with 16 bases left between them. The V gene's germline CDR1 is SGHRS and CDR2 YFSETQ.

The chain couples TRBV7-9 to TRBJ2-7; 7 bases are shared with TRBD2. This CDR3 comprises 12 residues. With 5 bases clipped from V and 5 bases from J, the junction kept 3 bases outside the gene matches. CDR1 SEHNR and CDR2 FQNEAQ come from the germline V gene (reference sequence). This CDR3 reads CASSGTKDEQYF. CDR3 DNA: TGTGCCAGCAGCGGGACTAAGGACGAGCAGTACTTC.

The chain carries TRBV5-1 and TRBJ2-1; D is undetermined. CDR3 length equals 15 residues. V gave up 0 bases and J gave up 3 bases, with 10 bases separating them. CDR1 and CDR2 (germline): SGHRS, YFSETQ. As DNA, the CDR3 is TGCGCCAGCAGCTTGGCGGCAGAAAGCTACAATGAGCAGTTCTTC. Amino acids: CASSLAAESYNEQFF.

This chain links TRBV27 with TRBJ2-7, with TRBD2 identical over 8 bases. Germline V lookup: CDR1 MNHEY, CDR2 SMNVEV (reference sequence). Trimming at V came to 6 bases and at J to 3 bases, leaving 13 bases not matched to a gene. The CDR3 totals 16 residues. The DNA of the CDR3 is TGTGCCAGCAGCCCATCGGGGGGGCCCAGGGTCTACGAGCAGTACTTC. Encoded protein: CASSPSGGPRVYEQYF.

V and J are TRBV15 and TRBJ2-1; the D gene is possibly TRBD2 (6 bases). Trimming shortened V by 0 bases and J by 9 bases, and 24 bases separated the two germline ends. Germline loops: CDR1 LNHNV, CDR2 YYDKDF (reference sequence). CDR3 size: 18 residues. The CDR3 region is CATSRDLLAGQLGGEQFF. The CDR3 DNA sequence: TGTGCCACCAGCAGAGACCTACTGGCGGGGCAATTAGGCGGTGAGCAGTTCTTC.

This clone is a singleton in its sample. In DNA, the CDR3 is TGCAGCGGTGGAGGCCGCGGGGGGACCACAGATACGCAGTATTTT. Amino acids: CSGGGRGGTTDTQYF. The rearrangement links TRBV29-1 to TRBJ2-3; 8 nucleotides line up with TRBD2. J was trimmed by 2 bases and V by 7 bases; bases with no gene match: 11. This CDR3 is built from 15 residues. The germline V gene encodes CDR1 SQVTM and CDR2 ANQGSEA.

The rearrangement uses TRBV2 and TRBJ2-5; 10 nucleotides line up with TRBD2. The CDR3 spans 17 residues. After removal of 0 bases from V and 0 bases from J, the junction contained 4 bases not matched to a gene. CDR1 is SNHLY, CDR2 FYNNEI, per germline. CDR3 in DNA: TGTGCCAGCAGTGAAGCCCTGCTAGCGGGAGACCAAGAGACCCAGTACTTC. It specifies CASSEALLAGDQETQYF.

The chain combines TRBV29-1 with TRBJ2-1; D possibly matches TRBD1 or TRBD2 (5 bases each). V was clipped by 2 bases and J by 6 bases, with 20 bases between them. This CDR3 is built from 16 residues. Germline CDR1 reads SQVTM; CDR2 reads ANQGSEA. The CDR3 DNA follows: TGCAGCGTTGAAAATCCGTCTGGGGGTGGACGCAATGAGCAGTTCTTC. It is translated as CSVENPSGGGRNEQFF.

The chain combines TRBV30 with TRBJ1-3; D unresolved. V lost 8 bases and J 0 bases, leaving 20 bases between the germline ends. Per germline, CDR1 GTSNPN and CDR2 SVGIG (reference sequence). The CDR3 is made up of 16 amino acids. The CDR3 here is CAGSSGELISGNTIYF. The CDR3 DNA reads as TGTGCCGGATCCAGTGGAGAGTTAATCTCTGGAAACACCATATATTTT.

This rearrangement joins TRBV27 to TRBJ2-7, with a possible D match to TRBD2 (6 bases). Per the germline V gene, CDR1 is MNHEY and CDR2 is SMNVEV (reference sequence). The CDR3 has 15 residues. Trimming pared 4 bases from V and 3 bases from J, leaving 16 bases between. In DNA form, the CDR3 reads TGTGCCAGCAGTTCGCTGTTGGGGCGGGACTACGAGCAGTACTTC. This sequence encodes CASSSLLGRDYEQYF.